The 20 T cell receptor beta chains reported below all come from one sample, sequenced in a study of blood T cell repertoires in COVID-19. Some clones are missing from TCRdb's copy, which holds only in-frame ones; the method was immunoSEQ multiplex PCR. The data show roughly 180,000 clones, with approximately 85% seen just once and 6.2% held by the top ten. Sample: PBMCs or T cells enriched from blood (not recorded which). The receptors originated from a middle-aged man who had recovered from COVID-19.

The rearrangement links TRBV19 to TRBJ1-2; D is possibly TRBD1 (5 bases). V was cut by 6 bases and J by 6 bases, with 29 bases left in between. The CDR3 covers 18 residues. Germline CDR1 LNHDA, CDR2 SQIVND (reference sequence). Here the CDR3 DNA reads TGTGCCAGTAGCCGAATAGCAGGGTCCGGCGTCTCAGGGAATGGCTACACCTTC. It translates to CASSRIAGSGVSGNGYTF.

V is TRBV5-1 and J is TRBJ1-5, with a possible D match to TRBD1 (5 bases). V was trimmed by 4 bases and J by 7 bases, leaving 18 bases between them. Germline CDR1 SGHRS, CDR2 YFSETQ. The CDR3 runs to 15 residues. In DNA form, the CDR3 reads TGCGCCAGCAGCCCCGGGAGCCAGGGAGACCAGCCCCAGCATTTT. Protein sequence: CASSPGSQGDQPQHF.

The chain is built from TRBV7-6 and TRBJ1-2; TRBD1 agrees at 8 bases. With V trimmed by 0 bases and J by 4 bases, 4 bases remained unmatched. CDR1 is SGHVS, CDR2 FNYEAQ, per germline. The CDR3 length is 15 residues. In DNA form, the CDR3 reads TGTGCCAGCAGCTTAGCTGGGACAGGCCCCTATGGCTACACCTTC. Translation gives CASSLAGTGPYGYTF.

Turning to this clone: This sample includes further DNA sequences coding for the same CDR3. The rearrangement joins TRBV5-1 to TRBJ2-5; D remains unclear. V lost 2 bases and J 1 base, leaving 6 bases between the germline ends. The germline V gene encodes CDR1 SGHRS and CDR2 YFSETQ. This CDR3 comprises 13 residues. CDR3 nucleotides: TGCGCCAGCAGCTTAGACACCCAAGAGACCCAGTACTTC. Amino acids: CASSLDTQETQYF.

This rearrangement joins TRBV27 to TRBJ1-4; no firm D call. Germline assignment: CDR1 MNHEY and CDR2 SMNVEV (reference sequence). The CDR3 extends over 15 amino acids. Trimming left V 7 bases short and J 0 bases short, with 12 bases between. The DNA for the CDR3 is TGTGCCAGCAAGGGAGAGTCAGCAACTAATGAAAAACTGTTTTTT. This encodes CASKGESATNEKLFF. Variable domain in full (rest from reference TRBV27 and TRBJ1-4): EAQVTQNPRYLITVTGKKLTVTCSQNMNHEYMSWYRQDPGLGLRQIYYSMNVEVTDKGDVPEGYKVSRKEKRNFPLILESPSPNQTSLYFCASKGESATNEKLFFGSGTQLSVL.

The table lists this clone with a few counts. This chain uses TRBV6-4 with TRBJ2-1; 7 bases align to TRBD2. The CDR3 consists of 15 residues. J gave up 10 bases and V 3 bases, and 12 bases lay outside the gene matches. Per germline, CDR1 MRHNA and CDR2 SNTAGT. The CDR3 DNA is TGTGCCAGCAGTGAGTTCTCTGCTAGCGGCGGGGAGCAGTTCTTC. Protein product: CASSEFSASGGEQFF.

This clone was recorded once. J is TRBJ2-1 and V is TRBV9; 7 bases fit TRBD1. CDR1 is SGDLS and CDR2 is YYNGEE in the germline V gene. Trimming removed 1 base from V and 8 bases from J; junction bases left unmatched: 9. The CDR3 covers 15 residues. In DNA, the CDR3 is TGTGCCAGCAGCGTATCGCCGACAGGGCGAGATGAGCAGTTCTTC. Its protein product is CASSVSPTGRDEQFF.

Note on this clone: Additional DNA sequences in this sample encode the identical CDR3. The chain employs TRBV7-9 and TRBJ2-5; the D is unclear. CDR1 and CDR2 from the germline V gene are SEHNR and FQNEAQ (reference sequence). This CDR3 contains 12 residues. Trimming removed 3 bases from V and 2 bases from J, with 4 bases in between. CDR3 amino acids: CASSFSQETQYF. The CDR3, as DNA: TGTGCCAGCAGCTTCTCTCAAGAGACCCAGTACTTC.

CDR3 nucleotide sequence: TGTGCCAGCAGCTTGGTAGGTCCAGGGAAAGATACGCAGTATTTT. Amino acid sequence: CASSLVGPGKDTQYF. The chain is built from TRBV5-4 and TRBJ2-3; the D gene is possibly TRBD1 (5 bases). CDR3 size: 15 residues. In germline, CDR1 is SGHNT, CDR2 YYREEE (reference sequence). Trimming removed 0 bases from V and 5 bases from J, with 13 bases in between.

The genes are TRBV6-5 and TRBJ1-1; unclear D gene. With 8 bases removed from V and 1 base from J, the gap between germline ends came to 5 bases. The CDR3 is made up of 11 amino acids. Germline loops: CDR1 MNHEY, CDR2 SVGAGI. The CDR3 DNA reads TGTGCCAGCCTGCGGAACACTGAAGCTTTCTTT. Encoded protein: CASLRNTEAFF.

The genes are TRBV25-1 and TRBJ1-1; tentative D call: TRBD1 (5 bases). Germline values: CDR1 MGHDK, CDR2 SYGVNS. V was pared by 4 bases and J by 1 base, with 13 bases between. This CDR3 has 15 amino acids. As DNA, the CDR3 is TGTGCCAGCAGTGCCCGGGGGGTGGGGAACACTGAAGCTTTCTTT. It yields the protein CASSARGVGNTEAFF.

The chain carries TRBV19 and TRBJ1-1; D is ambiguous. V lost 5 bases and J 1 base, leaving 5 bases between the germline ends. The CDR3 is 12 amino acids. Germline-derived CDR1 and CDR2 are LNHDA and SQIVND (reference sequence). The CDR3 sequence: CASSPQNTEAFF. CDR3 in DNA: TGTGCCAGTAGTCCACAGAACACTGAAGCTTTCTTT.

The chain combines TRBV7-6 with TRBJ2-2, with 7 bases that match TRBD1. The germline CDR1 and CDR2 sequences are SGHVS and FNYEAQ. V shed 5 bases, J shed 3 bases, and the junction held 3 bases outside the gene matches. The CDR3 runs 14 residues. For the CDR3, the DNA is TGTGCCAGCAGCCGTGACAGGGACACCGGGGAGCTGTTTTTT. Its protein product is CASSRDRDTGELFF.

This clone came up a few times. This chain links TRBV4-1 with TRBJ2-4, with 7 bases aligning to TRBD1. The germline V gene encodes CDR1 MGHRA and CDR2 YSYEKL. Unmatched junction bases numbered 9, after V lost 0 bases and J lost 16 bases. The CDR3 is 13 amino acids. The CDR3, as DNA: TGCGCCAGCAGCCAAGATCCCAGGGGGATCGCATACTTC. It is translated as CASSQDPRGIAYF.

Concerning this clone: This same CDR3 is encoded by further DNA sequences in the sample. The gene calls are TRBV19 and TRBJ2-7; tentatively, D is TRBD1 (5 bases). Per the germline V gene, CDR1 is LNHDA and CDR2 is SQIVND (reference sequence). V was cut by 4 bases and J by 6 bases, with 7 bases left in between. The length of the CDR3 is 11 residues. DNA for the CDR3: TGTGCCAGTAGTACAGGGTCCGAGCAGTACTTC. It is translated as CASSTGSEQYF.

This rearrangement joins TRBV20-1 to TRBJ1-1; TRBD1 might be the D (6 bases). Germline lookup yields CDR1 DFQATT and CDR2 SNEGSKA (reference sequence). The CDR3 runs 10 residues. The CDR3 sequence is CAVTGLEAFF. The CDR3 DNA reads TGCGCCGTAACAGGGCTTGAAGCTTTCTTT.

V gene TRBV9 combines with J gene TRBJ1-1, with 7 bases matching TRBD1. Germline CDR1 SGDLS, CDR2 YYNGEE. V shed 3 bases, J shed 2 bases, and the junction held 7 bases outside the gene matches. The CDR3 spans 15 residues. CDR3 loop: CASSAYRDRNTEAFF. CDR3 nucleotides: TGTGCCAGCAGCGCGTACCGGGACAGAAACACTGAAGCTTTCTTT.

The chain is built from TRBV30 and TRBJ1-2, with D perhaps TRBD1 (5 bases). The V end lost 8 bases, the J end lost 4 bases, and 20 bases lay between the germline ends. The CDR3 covers 14 residues. CDR1 GTSNPN and CDR2 SVGIG come from the germline V gene (reference sequence). The CDR3 sequence: CAAWSPRQSYGYTF. CDR3 DNA sequence: TGTGCCGCCTGGAGCCCCCGACAGTCCTATGGCTACACCTTC.

The chain uses TRBV30 and TRBJ1-5, with 7 bases identical to TRBD1. The junction had 5 bases not matched to a gene; V was cut back by 7 bases and J by 2 bases. Germline CDR1 reads GTSNPN; CDR2 reads SVGIG (reference sequence). The CDR3 extends over 13 amino acids. CDR3 coding DNA: TGTGCCTTATCCGGACAGGGCAATCAGCCCCAGCATTTT. Protein sequence: CALSGQGNQPQHF. Full variable domain (missing parts from reference TRBV30 and TRBJ1-5): SQTIHQWPATLVQPVGSPLSLECTVEGTSNPNLYWYRQAAGRGLQLLFYSVGIGQISSEVPQNLSASRPQDRQFILSSKKLLLSDSGFYLCALSGQGNQPQHFGDGTRLSIL.

The V gene is TRBV27, the J gene TRBJ2-5; D uncertain. Trimming removed 2 bases at V and 4 bases at J, with 11 bases between. The CDR3 sequence is 14 residues long. Looked up from germline, CDR1 is MNHEY and CDR2 is SMNVEV (reference sequence). The CDR3 loop reads CASSLNSIPETQYF. In nucleotides, the CDR3 is TGTGCCAGCAGTTTAAATTCCATCCCAGAGACCCAGTACTTC.